This entry describes one T cell receptor beta chain. The antigen remains unidentified. Anyone with autoimmune disease history or systemic immunosuppression was excluded. Sequencing used immunoSEQ multiplex PCR; TCRdb keeps in-frame clones, though not all of them. The sample yields tens of thousands of clones, approximately 92% seen once. This sample is part of a study of OX40 agonist ivuxolimab in advanced cancers. About the study: Prior therapy, whether anti-PD-1, anti-PD-L1 or anti-CTLA-4, was allowed, and 40% had some. Findings of the study overall: Part of the nonresponder group also had normalized T-cell clonal expansion that was low.

Trimming cost V 4 bases and J 0 bases, with 13 bases left between them. Germline CDR1 and CDR2: SGHDT and YYEEEE. The CDR3 runs to 15 residues. The TCR comes from an adult with an advanced solid tumor such as melanoma, head and neck, liver or kidney cancer. Sequencing used CD4+ or CD8+ T cells sorted from blood, obtained in a trial of the OX40 agonist ivuxolimab. The V gene is TRBV5-6, the J gene TRBJ1-1; D uncertain. The CDR3 DNA is TGTGCCAGCAGCGGCCGGCGGCGCCTGAACACTGAAGCTTTCTTT. This gives the protein CASSGRRRLNTEAFF.